This TCR beta chain was captured in a study of glioma-infiltrating T cells after dendritic cell vaccination (dated by TCRdb to the mid-2010s). With respect to the entire study: The cohort included roughly 15 glioblastoma patients drawn from Phase I and II dendritic cell vaccination trials, of whom 9 were newly diagnosed and 6 had recurrent disease. In glioblastoma patients vaccinated with dendritic cells, deep sequencing of TCR beta CDR3 regions served to measure tumor-infiltrating lymphocyte content and to compare repertoires between tumor and blood. Survival after dendritic cell vaccination was correlated with TCR sequencing metrics such as TIL content and the overlap between tumor and blood repertoires. Three intradermal dendritic cell vaccine injections were administered to patients at biweekly intervals in the arm below the axilla. The vaccine consisted of monocyte-derived dendritic cells cultured less than eight days with IL-4 and GM-CSF, then pulsed overnight with autologous tumor lysate. Between 2003 and 2012, patients were given autologous tumor lysate-pulsed dendritic cell vaccination. What the research found in general, with its limitations: The cohort was small and heterogeneous, and full blood and tumor sets were available for few patients, with initial-recurrent tumor pairs available for even fewer patients. After dendritic cell vaccination, a higher estimated pretreatment TIL content predicted longer time to progression and longer overall survival. The response model built on TCR overlap across three groups was characterized as speculative, with prospective validation still needed. No direct relationship between TCR clonality and survival was found, suggesting that a diverse polyclonal response may matter.

At the junction V is shortened by 1 base and J by 4 bases, with 11 bases in between. From the cysteine up to the phenylalanine, the CDR3 has a length of 15 residues. The read is trimmed to its CDR3 DNA, 45 bases read in frame from base 1. Reading the germline V gene (reference sequence) gives CDR1 SGHAT and CDR2 FQDESV. Using the immunoSEQ assay, TCRB CDR3 regions were amplified from 2 micrograms of genomic DNA, or from all available DNA when less than that was on hand. The multiplex PCR relied on 60 forward primers for TCR V beta segments and 13 reverse primers for J beta segments. To estimate the number of reads per starting template, synthetic control templates were added to each sample at limiting dilution. Sequencing produced 87 bp reads on the Illumina HiSeq System. Concerning the study's data processing: To remove PCR and sequencing errors, closely related sequences were merged with a nearest neighbor algorithm. TCR overlap was defined as the percentage of unique tumor TCR beta sequences that were also found in the peripheral blood of the same patient. TCRdb took over this immuneACCESS table, retaining in-frame rearrangements with V and J assigned. Such tables are incomplete; in checked studies, under half of the missing clones stem from an unresolved V gene, and the remainder is unexplained. That table gives V, J and clone size, and the DNA gave D and trimming. Here the sample has roughly 100,000 clones; about four fifths occur a single time. Of the sample, 12% is held by the ten largest clones.

For this clone: Which antigen it targets is not known. Within one base of it there is no much larger clone, and no base qualities were kept.

To be selected, patients needed enough residual fresh-frozen tumor tissue and more than two years of available survival data. Molecular status otherwise varied across the glioblastoma patients, but none of them carried an isocitrate dehydrogenase mutation. PBMC were collected before vaccination, two weeks after the third vaccination, and at tumor progression if tumor progression occurred. The Qiagen DNeasy Blood extraction Kit was used to extract genomic DNA. The starting material was blood, obtained before dendritic cell vaccination. The chain links TRBV11-1 with TRBJ2-1, with TRBD2 perhaps the D gene, on 6 matching bases. This clonotype was sampled from a human donor with glioblastoma. For the CDR3, the sequence is CASSLVVGGYNEQFF. The sequence in DNA is TGTGCCAGCAGCTTAGTTGTGGGGGGATACAATGAGCAGTTCTTC.